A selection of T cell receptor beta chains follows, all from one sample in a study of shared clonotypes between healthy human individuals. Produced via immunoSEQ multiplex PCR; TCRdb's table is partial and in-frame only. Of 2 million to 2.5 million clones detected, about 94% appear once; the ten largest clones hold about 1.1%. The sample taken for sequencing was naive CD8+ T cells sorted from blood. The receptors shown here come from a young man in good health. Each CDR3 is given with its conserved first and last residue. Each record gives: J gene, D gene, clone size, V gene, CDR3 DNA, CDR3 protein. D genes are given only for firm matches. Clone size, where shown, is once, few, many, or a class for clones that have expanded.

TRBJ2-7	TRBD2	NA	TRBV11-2	TGTGCCAGCAGCTTAACACTAGCGGGAGACTCCTACGAGCAGTACTTC	CASSLTLAGDSYEQYF
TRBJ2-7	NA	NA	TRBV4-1	TGCGCCAGCAGCCAGACTTACTACGAGCAGTACTTC	CASSQTYYEQYF
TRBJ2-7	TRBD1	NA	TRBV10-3	TGTGCCATCAGTGAGTCGGGGACAGGGGGCTCACGCTACGAGCAGTACTTC	CAISESGTGGSRYEQYF
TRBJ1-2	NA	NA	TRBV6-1	TGTGCCAGCAGTGCAGGTGGGTTGGCTGGCTACACCTTC	CASSAGGLAGYTF
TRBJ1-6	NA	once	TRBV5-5	TGTGCCAGCGCTTATGGGGTCGAATCACCCCTCCACTTT	CASAYGVESPLHF
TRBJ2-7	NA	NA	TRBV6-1	TGTGCCAGCGTGAGGGCGCAGTACTTC	CASVRAQYF
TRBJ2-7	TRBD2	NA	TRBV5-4	TGTGCCAGCAGCACTAGCGGCTACGAGCAGTACTTC	CASSTSGYEQYF
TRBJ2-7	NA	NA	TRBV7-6	TGTGCCAGCAGCCTCGGCGGGGACTACGAGCAGTACTTC	CASSLGGDYEQYF
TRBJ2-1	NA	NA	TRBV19	TGTGCCAGTAGTTCCGGACTTGAGCAGTTCTTC	CASSSGLEQFF
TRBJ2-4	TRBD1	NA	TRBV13	TGTGCCAGCAGCGCGACAGGGGAGTCGATCCTAGCCAAAAACATTCAGTACTTC	CASSATGESILAKNIQYF
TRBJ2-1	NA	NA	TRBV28	TGTGCCAGCAGTTCCCAACCGGGACTGTTCTACAATGAGCAGTTCTTC	CASSSQPGLFYNEQFF
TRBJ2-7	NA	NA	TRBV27	TGTGCCAGCAGTCCCACCTACTCCTACGAGCAGTACTTC	CASSPTYSYEQYF
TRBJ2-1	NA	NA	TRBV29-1	TGCAGCGTCGCCCCCCAGGGCCCCAATGAGCAGTTCTTC	CSVAPQGPNEQFF
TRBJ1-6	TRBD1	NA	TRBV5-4	TGTGCCAGCAGCTATTGGGACAGGGATTCACCCCTCCACTTT	CASSYWDRDSPLHF
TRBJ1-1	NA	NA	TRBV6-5	TGTGCCAGCAGTTATTTATTGGGGGATACTGAAGCTTTCTTT	CASSYLLGDTEAFF
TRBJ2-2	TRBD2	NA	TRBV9	TGTGCCAGCAGCGTTCCCCTAGCGGGGGGACCGAACACCGGGGAGCTGTTTTTT	CASSVPLAGGPNTGELFF
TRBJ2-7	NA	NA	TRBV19	TGTGCCACCTCTTCCCCCGAGTTGGGCGGCTACGAGCAGTACTTC	CATSSPELGGYEQYF
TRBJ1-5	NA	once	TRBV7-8	TGTGCCAGCAGCTTAGGACAGGATTCCTTTTATAGCAATCAGCCCCAGCATTTT	CASSLGQDSFYSNQPQHF
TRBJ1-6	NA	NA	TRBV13	TGTGCCAGCAGCCTTGGACCCGGGTCACCCCTCCACTTT	CASSLGPGSPLHF
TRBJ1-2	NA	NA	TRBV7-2	TGTGCCAGCAGCTTAGTCCGATCTCCCGTCCCGGGATATCCACCAGACTTC	CASSLVRSPVPGYPPDF
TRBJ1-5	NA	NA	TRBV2	TGTGCCAGCAGTGAAGCGCCCTCACCACTGGGGCCCGAGGACAGACTTTTTGATCAGCCCCAGCATTTT	CASSEAPSPLGPEDRLFDQPQHF
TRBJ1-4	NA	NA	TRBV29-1	TGCAGCGTTGAACCAGGGACCGGTGAAAAACTGTTTTTT	CSVEPGTGEKLFF
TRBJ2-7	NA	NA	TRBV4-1	TGCGCCAGCAGCTATGAAATGTGGTACGAGCAGTACTTC	CASSYEMWYEQYF
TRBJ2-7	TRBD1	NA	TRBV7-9	TGTGCCAGCAGCTTAAGTTGGGGGACAGGGGTTGACGAGCAGTACTTC	CASSLSWGTGVDEQYF
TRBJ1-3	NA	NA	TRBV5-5	TGTGCCAGCAGCTTGGGGGATACAGGGAACTCTGGAAACACCATATATTTT	CASSLGDTGNSGNTIYF
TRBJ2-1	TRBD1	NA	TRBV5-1	TGCGCCAGCAGCTGGGTCCCGGGACAGGGGGCTATCAATGAGCAGTTCTTC	CASSWVPGQGAINEQFF
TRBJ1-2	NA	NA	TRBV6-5	TGTGCCAGCAGTTATTACCCTGGCATCGACTATGGCTACACCTTC	CASSYYPGIDYGYTF
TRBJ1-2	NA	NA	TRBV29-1	TGCAGCGGTCTTACAGGGAACGACTATGGCTACACCTTC	CSGLTGNDYGYTF